This TCR beta chain was profiled in a study of cytomegalovirus exposure and HLA in healthy donors (dated 2017 in TCRdb). General notes on the study: An earlier analysis of around 600 of the donors reported roughly 300 Gb of sequence data and around 120 million unique TCR beta sequences from 150 million to 200 million T cells. An early release that covered roughly 600 HLA-typed donors contained approximately 300 gigabases of sequencing data and around 85 million unique TCR sequences. Of the roughly 400 genotyped donors, 65% to 90% fell in the genetic ancestry cluster associated with self-reported Caucasian donors. The aim of the study was to test whether cataloging public T cell receptors could identify signatures of past pathogen exposure. The T cell repertoires of several hundred subjects were profiled by immunosequencing and related to cytomegalovirus serostatus. A separate validation cohort of some 130 different subjects was used in addition to the approximately 610-subject first cohort. To predict cytomegalovirus infection status, the study brought together high-throughput TCR immunosequencing, statistical association of individual TCRs with disease status, and machine learning. To study patterns of TCR occurrence, a later analysis re-analyzed previously published TCR beta repertoires from 666 donors and added high-resolution HLA genotyping. In the later analysis, no new phenotypic data were used to find candidate immune exposures; instead, reliance was placed on TCR beta sequences and their occurrence across donors. In an earlier analysis of a few hundred of the donors, high-throughput TCR beta sequencing was used to judge whether each TCR beta V gene segment behaved as functional or pseudogenic. Donor age, sex, ethnicity and CMV serostatus were collected together with the repertoire data. A later genetic analysis took genome-wide SNP genotypes for about 65% of the 666 donors and used that subset as a discovery cohort. All discovery cohort repertoires had been generated on a single sequencing platform. Both class I and class II loci were covered by HLA typing, at four-digit resolution. Typing coverage differed by locus: A, B, C, DRB1 and DQB1 were typed in about 629-630 donors, DQA1 in about 500, DPA1 in around 610, and DPB1 in around 490. Because of strong linkage in the cohort, four to six DR-DQ haplotypes were treated as single units for association and clustering. Among around 400 genotyped donors of the cohort, an average of about 220,000 unique TCR beta nucleotide sequences was sequenced per donor, of which about 18% were non-productive.

Comment on this clone: Its antigen specificity is not known. The record has no base qualities; no much larger clone is one base away.

The cohort comprised 666 healthy bone marrow donors. Cohort members were all nominally healthy when sampled, although unrecorded immune exposures were likely present. The donor was CMV seropositive and was included in the group of 289 seropositive cohort members. A peripheral blood sample was provided by each donor, and peripheral blood mononuclear cells were used for TCR beta sequencing. The Qiagen DNeasy Blood Extraction Kit was used to extract genomic DNA from the blood cell samples. From the cysteine through the phenylalanine, the CDR3 covers 15 amino acids. Only the CDR3 portion is preserved as DNA: 45 bases, with reading frame beginning at the first base. CDR1 LNHDA and CDR2 SQIVND were looked up in the germline V gene (reference sequence). After removal of 4 bases from V and 2 bases from J, the junction retains 3 bases not matched to a gene. Libraries were prepared through the immunoSEQ multiplex PCR assay. A mixture of 60 forward primers for TCR Vbeta segments and 13 reverse primers for TCR Jbeta segments was used in the multiplex PCR. The CDR3 region of rearranged TCR beta genes was amplified from genomic DNA with a multiplex PCR assay. On the Illumina HiSeq System, the amplified TCR beta libraries were sequenced as 87-base-pair reads. Per the original workflow: A later analysis tallied roughly 76 million unique TCR beta chains across the 666 repertoires, and around 10 million of those chains were shared by two or more donors. Raw reads were error-corrected and collapsed into unique sequences with a nearest-neighbor algorithm that merged closely related sequences to remove PCR and sequencing errors. Alignment of CDR3 sequences to IMGT reference sequences was used to assign V, D and J gene segments. Each retained sequence needed at least a six-nucleotide match to both a V gene segment and a J gene segment. A rearrangement was called productive if the CDR3 had no stop codons and remained in frame with V and J, and every other rearrangement was called non-productive. Following IMGT convention, CDR3 was defined as the stretch from the second conserved V-encoded cysteine to the conserved J-encoded phenylalanine. The earlier analysis of 500 to 650 of the donors excluded any sequence lacking an unambiguous match to a single V gene segment. In an earlier analysis of a few hundred of the donors, V segments were called functional above 56.7% productive rearrangements and were called segregating when the between-donor standard deviation exceeded 5%. A statistical classification framework was built for diagnosing cytomegalovirus status from the catalog of TCR beta chain sequences. In a later analysis, V and J genes were assigned by comparing TCR nucleotide sequences against IMGT/GENE-DB human TR gene sequences. Using the TCRdist pipeline, a later analysis assigned CDR3 sequences along with most-parsimonious VDJ recombination scenarios. In a later analysis, each TCR beta chain was defined by its CDR3 amino acid sequence together with its V-gene family, and reads without a unique V-gene family were excluded. In a later analysis, around 600 highly shared, low-generation-probability nucleotide sequences were removed to address suspected cross-contamination and a sequencing artifact. A later analysis calculated a clonal expansion index for each public chain from normalized within-repertoire ranks of inferred template counts. In a later analysis, generation probabilities were computed with a VDJ recombination model fitted to out-of-frame rearrangements, and the resulting probabilities were checked against IGoR. In a later analysis, hypergeometric tests were used to score TCR-TCR, TCR-HLA and TCR-CMV co-occurrence, with a repertoire-size bias correction applied to TCR pairs. In a later analysis, false discovery rates were estimated by permuting HLA or CMV assignments 20 times. In a later analysis, co-occurring TCRs were grouped with DBSCAN, and TCRdist sequence similarity was added when clustering was performed within HLA-allele-positive subsets. Repertoires with fewer than 30,000 or more than 120,000 public chains, plus five repertoires with anomalous nucleotide sharing, were excluded from co-occurrence clustering. Sourced from immuneACCESS, this table was stored by TCRdb with only in-frame sequences that have V and J called. A share of the clones is absent; for the studies checked, an unresolved V gene accounts for under half, and the remainder has no known explanation. V and J calls and clone size are as listed in that table; D and trimming were resolved from the DNA. In this sample the table shows roughly 100,000 clones, under 85% of which occur a single time. Approximately 3.7% of the sample goes to the ten largest clones.

What the work shows at the level of the full study, not this receptor alone: The presence/absence analyses assumed that sequencing depth was roughly uniform across donors, and that assumption may not be true. In vitro tests confirmed that three of the cytomegalovirus-associated TCR beta chains recognize cytomegalovirus antigens. The classifier was reported to diagnose cytomegalovirus status with high specificity and sensitivity in both the original cohort and the validation cohort. The sequencing pipeline was judged likely to have produced a cluster of highly shared sequence variants as a technical artifact. About 17 rarely observed V segments, including chromosome 9 orphons, were excluded from the earlier analysis of approximately 500 of the donors because counts were too low. Strong co-occurrence of HLA alleles, especially DR and DQ, made assigning TCR associations to individual alleles difficult. Because HLA typing was missing for some donors at each locus, association tests included only the typed subset. In a later analysis, several top co-occurrence clusters were reported to appear linked to parvovirus B19, influenza, CMV and Epstein-Barr virus. The only immune exposure information available for the cohort was CMV serostatus. A later analysis found that TCR association rates varied across HLA loci, with DRB1 alleles showing the most associated TCRs and HLA-C alleles the fewest. Some IMGT-functional V segments, including TRBV6-2 and TRBV6-3, could not be told apart with the 87-base-pair reads, so those segments were excluded. Most CMV-associated TCR beta chains appeared to be HLA-restricted in a later analysis, and the HLA associations seemed to be driven largely by CMV exposure. Correlated functional status among segregating V segments might reflect linkage disequilibrium, but an unknown experimental factor could not be ruled out. In the study, some 180 TCR beta chains were listed as associated with cytomegalovirus. In an earlier analysis of 500 to 650 of the donors, most TCR beta V segments appeared in productive rearrangements about 87% or about 30% of the time, broadly matching IMGT annotations. Across donors, most TCR sequences were observed very rarely, whereas some public TCRs were present in many individuals. In this cohort, only TCR beta chains were sequenced, and detectable features were limited by the absence of alpha or paired-chain data. In a later genetic analysis, fewer N-insertions in productive TCRs were reported among donors in an Asian-associated ancestry cluster than the approximately 630-donor mean. Compared with equally common non-associated chains, HLA-associated TCR beta chains in a later analysis were more clonally expanded and had lower generation probabilities. A further reported finding was that TCR beta sequences accurately predicted the HLA-A and HLA-B alleles for most subjects in the first cohort. V-gene and J-gene trimming of TCR beta chains was associated with a missense DCLRE1C variant in a later genetic analysis, and the association was replicated in an independent cohort. The authors suggested that the approach could potentially be extended to other disease states and immunological phenotypes. A later analysis associated 15,000 to 20,000 TCR beta sequences with specific HLA alleles at a false discovery rate of 0.05.

The sequence derives from a man between 50 and 59 years old in good health and CMV-seropositive. Rearrangement joined TRBV19 to TRBJ2-5, and TRBD2 aligns with 11 junction nucleotides. The sample was PBMCs. The CDR3 protein is CASSTGTSGQETQYF. The nucleotide sequence reads as follows: TGTGCCAGTAGTACCGGGACTAGCGGACAAGAGACCCAGTACTTC.